This TCR beta chain was recorded in a study of technical replicates of blood from several donors. Trimming cost V 1 base and J 4 bases; bases outside gene matches: 4. The CDR3 has 16 residues. The germline CDR1 and CDR2 sequences are SGHDN and FVKESK. Using immunoSEQ multiplex PCR, the repertoire was profiled, and TCRdb retains in-frame clones only, with some absent. The table has about 94,000 clones, approximately 95% seen once. Sequences were obtained from T cells isolated from PBMCs. The V and J genes are TRBV14 and TRBJ2-2, with 9 bases matching TRBD2. The receptor comes from a human donor in good health. The CDR3 spells CASSQGTAGGTGELFF. DNA of the CDR3: TGTGCCAGCAGCCAAGGGACAGCGGGAGGCACCGGGGAGCTGTTTTTT.